This TCR beta chain was retrieved from a study of cytomegalovirus exposure and HLA in healthy donors. Study background: The Caucasian-associated ancestry cluster contained approximately 81% of the approximately 410 genotyped donors.

Researchers ran the PCR with 60 Vbeta and 13 Jbeta primers. The assay was immunoSEQ multiplex PCR, and TCRdb's table has in-frame clones only and misses some. This table has fewer than 250,000 clones, roughly 77% appearing once. The ends lost 3 bases at V and 6 bases at J; junction bases unmatched: 7. Germline CDR1 and CDR2: SEHNR and FQNEAQ (reference sequence). This CDR3 has 17 residues. As for the donors, each was a healthy bone marrow donor. As concerns this clone: The antigen remains unidentified.

Points from the study as a whole: Other equally common chains were less clonally expanded than HLA-associated TCR beta chains, a later analysis showed. CMV antigen specificity was confirmed in vitro for three CMV-associated chains.

Sample: PBMCs. The chain recombines TRBV7-9 with TRBJ2-2; 13 bases fit TRBD2. This sequence was found in a woman between 45 and 65 years old in good health and CMV-seronegative. DNA of the CDR3: TGTGCCAGCAGCTTGCCGGGACTAGCGGGAACCCCCGGGGAGCTGTTTTTT. As protein: CASSLPGLAGTPGELFF.